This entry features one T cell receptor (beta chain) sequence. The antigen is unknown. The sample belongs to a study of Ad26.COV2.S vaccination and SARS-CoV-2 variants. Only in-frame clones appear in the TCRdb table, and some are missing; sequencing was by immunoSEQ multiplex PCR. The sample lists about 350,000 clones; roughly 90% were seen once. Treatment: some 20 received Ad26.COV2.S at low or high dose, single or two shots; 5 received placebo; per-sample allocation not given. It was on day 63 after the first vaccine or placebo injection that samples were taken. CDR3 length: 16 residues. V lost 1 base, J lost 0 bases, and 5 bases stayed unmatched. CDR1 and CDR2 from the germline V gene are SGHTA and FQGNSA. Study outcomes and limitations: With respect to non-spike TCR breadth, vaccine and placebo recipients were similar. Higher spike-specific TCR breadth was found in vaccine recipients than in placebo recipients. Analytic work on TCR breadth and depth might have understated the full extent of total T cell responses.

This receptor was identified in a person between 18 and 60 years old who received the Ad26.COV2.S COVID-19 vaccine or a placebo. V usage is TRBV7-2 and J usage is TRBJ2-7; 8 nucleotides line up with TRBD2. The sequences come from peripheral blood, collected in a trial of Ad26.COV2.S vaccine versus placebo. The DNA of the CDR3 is TGTGCCAGCAGCTTAGTGGGCCGGGAGGGCTCCTACGAGCAGTACTTC. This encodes CASSLVGREGSYEQYF.